The entry that follows covers one TCR beta chain sequence. This sample stems from a study of blood T cell repertoires in COVID-19. In germline, CDR1 is MDHEN, CDR2 SYDVKM. CDR3 length equals 13 residues. With 6 bases removed from V and 1 base from J, the gap between germline ends came to 9 bases. Using immunoSEQ multiplex PCR, the repertoire was profiled, and TCRdb retains in-frame clones only, with some absent. This table has about 280,000 clones, approximately 86% appearing once. This clonotype was obtained from a woman between 45 and 65 years old who had recovered from COVID-19. Sequenced material: peripheral blood. The chain recombines TRBV28 with TRBJ1-1; unclear D gene. The CDR3 DNA reads as TGTGCCAGCAGGTCCACAGCGAACACTGAAGCTTTCTTT. Protein product: CASRSTANTEAFF.